What follows are 5 T cell receptor beta chains derived from one specimen sequenced in a study of cytomegalovirus exposure and HLA in healthy donors. Some clones are missing from TCRdb's copy, which holds only in-frame ones; the method was immunoSEQ multiplex PCR. Of a few hundred thousand clones in the sample, roughly 88% were seen once. The material sequenced was PBMCs. Receptor source: a woman between 18 and 30 years old in good health and CMV-seronegative.

The CDR3 loop is CASSRTGAEAFF. DNA of the CDR3: TGTGCCAGCAGCCGGACAGGGGCTGAAGCTTTCTTT. The rearrangement uses TRBV2 and TRBJ1-1, with TRBD1 identical over 9 bases. Trimming cost V 6 bases and J 6 bases; bases outside gene matches: 2. The CDR3 runs to 12 residues. The V gene's germline CDR1 is SNHLY and CDR2 FYNNEI.

This clone was observed a single time. CDR3 nucleotides: TGTGCCAGCAGCTCCGACAAGTTCACCGGGGAGCTGTTTTTT. Amino acids: CASSSDKFTGELFF. The rearrangement joins TRBV7-9 to TRBJ2-2, with D hard to call. Germline V gives CDR1 SEHNR, CDR2 FQNEAQ (reference sequence). Trimming stripped 4 bases from V and 4 bases from J, with 10 bases between. This CDR3 region has 14 residues.

The rearrangement uses TRBV29-1 and TRBJ1-2, with 8 bases lining up with TRBD1. CDR1 is SQVTM, CDR2 ANQGSEA, per germline. Germline trimming cut 4 bases from V and 4 bases from J; bases unmatched to any gene: 8. CDR3 length: 14 residues. The CDR3 sequence is CSVGGAGGIYGYTF. The CDR3, as DNA: TGCAGCGTTGGTGGAGCAGGGGGCATCTATGGCTACACCTTC.

The chain uses TRBV5-8 and TRBJ2-7; 13 nucleotides agree with TRBD2. Germline assignment: CDR1 SGHTS and CDR2 YDEGEE. The ends lost 4 bases at V and 3 bases at J; junction bases unmatched: 4. This CDR3 is 15 amino acids long. Here the CDR3 reads CASSDWTSGGYEQYF. As DNA, the CDR3 is TGTGCCAGCAGCGATTGGACTAGCGGGGGCTACGAGCAGTACTTC.

V gene TRBV28 combines with J gene TRBJ2-7, with a tentative D call TRBD2 (5 bases). Trimming removed 5 bases from V and 2 bases from J, with 13 bases in between. The germline V gene has CDR1 MDHEN and CDR2 SYDVKM. The CDR3 consists of 14 residues. CDR3 region: CASSTDTSTYEQYF. The CDR3 DNA is TGTGCCAGCAGTACTGACACTAGTACCTACGAGCAGTACTTC.